These 11 T cell receptor beta chains were all obtained from the same sample, sequenced in a study of cytomegalovirus exposure and HLA in healthy donors. The method was immunoSEQ multiplex PCR; TCRdb's version includes in-frame clones alone and lacks a portion of them. This table holds 200,000 or so clones, roughly 88% found once. Sequenced material: PBMCs. Receptor source: a woman aged 25 to 39 in good health and CMV-seropositive.

A single count supports this clone. The chain carries TRBV4-2 and TRBJ2-1; D is unclear. Trimming pared 0 bases from V and 8 bases from J, leaving 11 bases between. This CDR3 is 14 amino acids long. CDR1 and CDR2 from the germline V gene are LGHNA and YNFKEQ. The CDR3 sequence: CASSQDYGADEQFF. As DNA, the CDR3 is TGTGCCAGCAGCCAAGATTACGGAGCCGATGAGCAGTTCTTC.

The chain combines TRBV7-9 with TRBJ2-2; D remains unclear. The germline CDR1 and CDR2 sequences are SEHNR and FQNEAQ (reference sequence). V was clipped by 7 bases and J by 3 bases, with 18 bases between them. There are 16 residues in the CDR3. The CDR3 nucleotides are TGTGCCAGCACCCACCCCCAGGTCTGGGACACCGGGGAGCTGTTTTTT. Translated: CASTHPQVWDTGELFF.

This chain links TRBV9 with TRBJ1-1; unclear D gene. Germline CDR1 and CDR2: SGDLS and YYNGEE. Between the trimmed V and J ends, which lost 0 bases and 5 bases, there was a span of 8 bases. The CDR3 totals 13 residues. CDR3 in amino acids: CASSVGSGTEAFF. In DNA form, the CDR3 reads TGTGCCAGCAGCGTAGGGAGCGGGACTGAAGCTTTCTTT.

The chain has TRBV6-1 and TRBJ2-1; D is unresolved. CDR3 length equals 14 residues. V lost 6 bases and J lost 7, with 16 bases in between. Looked up from germline, CDR1 is MNHNS and CDR2 is SASEGT. The CDR3 sequence: CASSEINTANEQFF. CDR3 bases: TGTGCCAGCAGCGAAATAAATACAGCTAATGAGCAGTTCTTC.

J is TRBJ1-5 and V is TRBV6-1, with 7 bases matching TRBD1. V was pared by 6 bases and J by 4 bases, with 6 bases of the junction left unmatched. The CDR3 has 14 residues. CDR1 is MNHNS and CDR2 is SASEGT in the germline V gene. The CDR3 spells CASSEDRRNQPQHF. CDR3 in DNA: TGTGCCAGCAGCGAGGACAGGAGAAATCAGCCCCAGCATTTT.

The J gene is TRBJ1-4, the V gene TRBV6-5; D may be TRBD1 (5 bases). Germline loops: CDR1 MNHEY, CDR2 SVGAGI. This CDR3 has 16 residues. Deletions cut 0 bases from V and 9 bases from J, with 17 bases between. CDR3 region: CASSYSRDSRGKKLFF. The DNA for the CDR3 is TGTGCCAGCAGTTACTCTAGGGACTCCCGGGGAAAAAAACTGTTTTTT.

This clone has a single count. The CDR3 DNA reads as TGTGCCAGCAGCTCCGGGACAGGGCCATACGAGCAGTACTTC. This sequence encodes CASSSGTGPYEQYF. The chain joins TRBV5-6 to TRBJ2-7; 9 bases line up with TRBD1. The germline V gene encodes CDR1 SGHDT and CDR2 YYEEEE. V shed 3 bases, J shed 4 bases, and the junction held 5 bases outside the gene matches. This CDR3 comprises 14 residues.

V gene TRBV6-5 combines with J gene TRBJ2-7, with 9 bases fitting TRBD2. The junction had 4 bases not matched to a gene; V was cut back by 0 bases and J by 1 base. In germline, CDR1 is MNHEY, CDR2 SVGAGI. This CDR3 is built from 16 residues. CDR3 residues: CASSYSKAGGSYEQYF. The CDR3 nucleotides read TGTGCCAGCAGTTACTCGAAAGCGGGAGGATCCTACGAGCAGTACTTC.

In nucleotides, the CDR3 is TGTGCCAGCAGCCAGCCCCTTAGCGGAAGGAGGACAGATACGCAGTATTTT. As protein: CASSQPLSGRRTDTQYF. The chain recombines TRBV7-9 with TRBJ2-3; D may be TRBD2 (6 bases). This CDR3 is 17 amino acids long. V shed 5 bases and J shed 3 bases, with 21 bases lying between them. In germline, CDR1 is SEHNR, CDR2 FQNEAQ (reference sequence).

This sequence joins TRBV29-1 and TRBJ2-2; 8 nucleotides align to TRBD2. The CDR3 covers 14 residues. V lost 6 bases to trimming and J lost 1 base; unmatched junction nucleotides: 4. From germline, CDR1 is SQVTM and CDR2 ANQGSEA. The CDR3 nucleotides are TGCAGCGTGGGAGCGGGAGTGAACACCGGGGAGCTGTTTTTT. Amino acids: CSVGAGVNTGELFF.

The chain joins TRBV7-8 to TRBJ2-1; D may be TRBD2 (6 bases). CDR3 size: 12 residues. Trimming shortened V by 3 bases and J by 10 bases, and 10 bases separated the two germline ends. Germline V gives CDR1 SGHVS, CDR2 FQNEAQ. The CDR3 here is CASSFPGGEQFF. Written as DNA, the CDR3 is TGTGCCAGCAGCTTCCCCGGAGGGGAGCAGTTCTTC. The full variable domain, rest sourced from reference TRBV7-8 and TRBJ2-1, is GAGVSQSPRYKVAKRGQDVALRCDPISGHVSLFWYQQALGQGPEFLTYFQNEAQLDKSGLPSDRFFAERPEGSVSTLKIQRTQQEDSAVYLCASSFPGGEQFFGPGTRLTVL.